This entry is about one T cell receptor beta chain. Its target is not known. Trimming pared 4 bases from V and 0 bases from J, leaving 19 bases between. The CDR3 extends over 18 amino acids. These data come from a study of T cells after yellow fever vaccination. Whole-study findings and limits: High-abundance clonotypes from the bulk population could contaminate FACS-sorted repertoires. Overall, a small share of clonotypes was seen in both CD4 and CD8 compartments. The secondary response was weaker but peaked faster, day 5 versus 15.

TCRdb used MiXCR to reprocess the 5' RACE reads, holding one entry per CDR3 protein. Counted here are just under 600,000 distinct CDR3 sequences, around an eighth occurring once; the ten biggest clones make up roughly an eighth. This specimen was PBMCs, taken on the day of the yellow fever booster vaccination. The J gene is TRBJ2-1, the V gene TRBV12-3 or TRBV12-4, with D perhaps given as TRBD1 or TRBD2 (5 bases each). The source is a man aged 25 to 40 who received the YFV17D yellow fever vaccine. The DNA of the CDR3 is TGTGCCAGCAGTTGGGGCCGAAGAGCGGAAAGCTCCTACAATGAGCAGTTCTTC. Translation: CASSWGRRAESSYNEQFF.